The 17 T cell receptor beta chains presented below share a single source sample, sequenced in a study of shared clonotypes between healthy human individuals. The method was immunoSEQ multiplex PCR; TCRdb's version includes in-frame clones alone and lacks a portion of them. Counted here are about 1.5 million clones, around 98% occurring once; the ten biggest clones make up about 0.45%. Sequencing input: naive CD4+ T cells sorted from blood. Documented subset: CD45RA+ positively selected. The receptors were gathered from a man under 40 in good health.

V is TRBV27 and J is TRBJ1-5, with a tentative D call TRBD1 (6 bases). Per germline, CDR1 MNHEY and CDR2 SMNVEV (reference sequence). Trimming took off 4 bases at V and 2 bases at J, with 18 bases between the two ends. This CDR3 spans 17 amino acids. This CDR3 reads CASSSPGGRRGNQPQHF. CDR3 nucleotide sequence: TGTGCCAGCAGTTCTCCGGGGGGGCGCCGGGGCAATCAGCCCCAGCATTTT.

This chain connects TRBV25-1 to TRBJ2-3; D unresolved. Germline-derived CDR1 and CDR2 are MGHDK and SYGVNS. The V gene lost 5 bases and the J gene lost 6 bases, with 6 bases spanning the gap. The CDR3 is 11 residues long. CDR3 sequence reads: CASSFGDTQYF. DNA for the CDR3: TGTGCCAGCAGTTTCGGCGATACGCAGTATTTT.

The chain couples TRBV7-9 to TRBJ2-7; no firm D call. V lost 4 bases, J lost 4 bases, and 8 bases lay in between. Germline loops: CDR1 SEHNR, CDR2 FQNEAQ (reference sequence). The CDR3 has 12 amino acids. The CDR3 region is CASSSLGYEQYF. CDR3 DNA sequence: TGTGCCAGCAGCTCATTAGGGTACGAGCAGTACTTC.

The chain combines TRBV6-6 with TRBJ2-1; a weak D match, TRBD2 (5 bases). The CDR3 consists of 16 residues. Germline CDR1 MNHNY, CDR2 SVGAGI (reference sequence). Trimming left V 8 bases short and J 9 bases short, with 26 bases between. The chain's CDR3 is CASVSDKGRGKVEQFF. CDR3 DNA: TGTGCCAGCGTCAGCGACAAAGGTCGAGGGAAGGTTGAGCAGTTCTTC.

The chain joins TRBV7-2 to TRBJ1-2; 8 bases are a match to TRBD1. J gave up 7 bases and V 1 base, and 8 bases lay outside the gene matches. CDR1 SGHTA and CDR2 FQGNSA come from the germline V gene. The length of the CDR3 is 15 residues. CDR3 in DNA: TGTGCCAGCAGCTTAGTCTCAGGGGGCGATGGTGGCTACACCTTC. It is translated as CASSLVSGGDGGYTF.

This clone occurred once. The chain combines TRBV18 with TRBJ1-1, with D uncertain. Germline CDR1 KGHSH, CDR2 LQKENI. Trimming removed 2 bases from V and 3 bases from J, with 16 bases in between. This CDR3 is 16 amino acids long. The CDR3 nucleotides are TGTGCCAGCTCACCAATAGACTGGTCCTTGGACACTGAAGCTTTCTTT. Translation gives CASSPIDWSLDTEAFF.

The chain combines TRBV18 with TRBJ1-1, with D uncertain. This CDR3 comprises 15 residues. In germline, CDR1 is KGHSH, CDR2 LQKENI. Between the trimmed V and J ends, which lost 3 bases and 4 bases, there was a span of 15 bases. The CDR3 bases are TGTGCCAGCTCACCTAGACGAGCCTTACGCACTGAAGCTTTCTTT. Translated, it gives CASSPRRALRTEAFF. The complete variable domain, with remaining parts taken from reference TRBV18 and TRBJ1-1, reads NAGVMQNPRHLVRRRGQEARLRCSPMKGHSHVYWYRQLPEEGLKFMVYLQKENIIDESGMPKERFSAEFPKEGPSILRIQQVVRGDSAAYFCASSPRRALRTEAFFGQGTRLTVV.

The rearrangement links TRBV4-2 to TRBJ2-2; 16 positions match TRBD2. With 0 bases clipped from V and 0 bases from J, the junction kept 4 bases outside the gene matches. CDR1 LGHNA and CDR2 YNFKEQ come from the germline V gene. The length of the CDR3 is 20 residues. CDR3 loop: CASSQEGLAGGPSNTGELFF. The CDR3 bases are TGTGCCAGCAGCCAAGAGGGACTAGCGGGAGGGCCGTCGAACACCGGGGAGCTGTTTTTT.

The chain recombines TRBV28 with TRBJ2-5, with 9 bases identical to TRBD2. Trimming removed 6 bases from V and 7 bases from J; junction bases left unmatched: 15. Germline values: CDR1 MDHEN, CDR2 SYDVKM. The CDR3 spans 16 residues. The DNA of the CDR3 is TGTGCCAGCAGCGATTATCCGGGACTAGCTCTGGCGACCCAGTACTTC. As protein: CASSDYPGLALATQYF.

The genes are TRBV7-2 and TRBJ2-1; the D gene is possibly TRBD2 (5 bases). The CDR3 covers 15 residues. Germline-derived CDR1 and CDR2 are SGHTA and FQGNSA. Between the trimmed V and J ends, which lost 5 bases and 0 bases, there was a span of 11 bases. The CDR3, as DNA: TGTGCCAGCAGCCGCCGGGGAGTCTCCTACAATGAGCAGTTCTTC. This gives the protein CASSRRGVSYNEQFF.

This chain uses TRBV20-1 with TRBJ2-1; no definite D call. Germline-derived CDR1 and CDR2 are DFQATT and SNEGSKA (reference sequence). CDR3 size: 11 residues. Trimming stripped 5 bases from V and 7 bases from J, with 9 bases between. The CDR3 DNA sequence: TGCAGTGCTTTTCAGTCGAATGAGCAGTTCTTC. This sequence encodes CSAFQSNEQFF.

The J gene is TRBJ2-2, the V gene TRBV5-1; 12 bases are a match to TRBD1. Germline CDR1 and CDR2: SGHRS and YFSETQ. The CDR3 consists of 16 residues. V gave up 4 bases and J gave up 6 bases; unmatched junction bases: 7. CDR3 sequence: CASSIGTGGAAGELFF. The CDR3 DNA is TGCGCCAGCAGCATCGGGACAGGGGGCGCCGCCGGGGAGCTGTTTTTT.

J is TRBJ2-1 and V is TRBV28; 10 bases are shared with TRBD2. In germline, CDR1 is MDHEN, CDR2 SYDVKM. V trimming: 5 bases; J trimming: 3 bases; junction bases outside the gene matches: 4. This CDR3 has 15 residues. The DNA for the CDR3 is TGTGCCAGCAGTCCTAGCGGGGGAGGCTACAATGAGCAGTTCTTC. Its translation: CASSPSGGGYNEQFF.

The J gene is TRBJ2-4, the V gene TRBV2, with D possibly TRBD1 on 7 matching bases. The CDR3 length is 20 residues. Trimming removed 3 bases from V and 2 bases from J, with 26 bases in between. Germline CDR1 and CDR2: SNHLY and FYNNEI. CDR3 residues: CASSDRVGGGISGPKNIQYF. CDR3 in DNA: TGTGCCAGCAGTGATAGGGTAGGAGGGGGCATTAGCGGCCCCAAAAACATTCAGTACTTC.

The V call is TRBV9, the J call TRBJ1-1; D might be TRBD1 (5 bases). Germline values: CDR1 SGDLS, CDR2 YYNGEE. There are 16 residues in the CDR3. The V end was cut by 0 bases, the J end by 7 bases, with 19 bases between. The CDR3 bases are TGTGCCAGCAGCGTAGCCGTAGACGGTGGGGCGAATGAAGCTTTCTTT. Its translation is CASSVAVDGGANEAFF. The full variable domain, its missing parts supplied by reference TRBV9 and TRBJ1-1, is DSGVTQTPKHLITATGQRVTLRCSPRSGDLSVYWYQQSLDQGLQFLIQYYNGEERAKGNILERFSAQQFPDLHSELNLSSLELGDSALYFCASSVAVDGGANEAFFGQGTRLTVV.

The V and J genes are TRBV20-1 and TRBJ1-1; D ambiguous. Germline loops: CDR1 DFQATT, CDR2 SNEGSKA (reference sequence). The CDR3 consists of 11 residues. V dropped 0 bases and J dropped 11 bases, with 10 bases sitting between them. CDR3 sequence (DNA): TGCAGTGCTAGAGACCAACTCATCGCTTTCTTT. Translating it yields CSARDQLIAFF.

Only one count was recorded for this clone. The rearrangement joins TRBV5-4 to TRBJ2-5, with a possible D match to TRBD1 (5 bases). V gave up 4 bases and J gave up 2 bases, with 9 bases separating them. This CDR3 has 13 residues. Germline CDR1 and CDR2: SGHNT and YYREEE (reference sequence). For the CDR3, the DNA is TGTGCCAGCAGCAAGGGGAAGCAAGAGACCCAGTACTTC. Its protein product is CASSKGKQETQYF. The entire variable domain, with the rest obtained from reference TRBV5-4 and TRBJ2-5, is as follows: ETGVTQSPTHLIKTRGQQVTLRCSSQSGHNTVSWYQQALGQGPQFIFQYYREEENGRGNFPPRFSGLQFPNYSSELNVNALELDDSALYLCASSKGKQETQYFGPGTRLLVL.